This T cell receptor beta chain was identified during a study of blood T cell repertoires in COVID-19. Study information: Specimens from acute and convalescent COVID-19 originated in the United States, Italy and Spain. The analysed material was cDNA or gDNA that came from T cells, B-cell-depleted T cells, or PBMCs.

The CDR3 has 15 amino acids. V shed 1 base, J shed 5 bases, and the junction held 7 bases outside the gene matches. Germline V gives CDR1 SGHTA, CDR2 FQGTGA. As handled by the study authors: Amplified reference gene primers provided the basis for estimating nucleated cell counts. Some clones are missing from TCRdb's copy, which holds only in-frame ones; the method was immunoSEQ multiplex PCR. The DNA was the basis for D and trimming; V, J and clone size are from that table. The table records about 50,000 clones, about 90% of them present only once. The chain combines TRBV7-3 with TRBJ2-5; 7 bases are a match to TRBD1. The TCR originated in a human donor with active COVID-19. The donor label of this sample is uncertain. Source material: peripheral blood. CDR3 region: CASSLNAGGYETQYF. CDR3 nucleotide sequence: TGTGCCAGCAGCTTAAACGCAGGGGGTTATGAGACCCAGTACTTC.